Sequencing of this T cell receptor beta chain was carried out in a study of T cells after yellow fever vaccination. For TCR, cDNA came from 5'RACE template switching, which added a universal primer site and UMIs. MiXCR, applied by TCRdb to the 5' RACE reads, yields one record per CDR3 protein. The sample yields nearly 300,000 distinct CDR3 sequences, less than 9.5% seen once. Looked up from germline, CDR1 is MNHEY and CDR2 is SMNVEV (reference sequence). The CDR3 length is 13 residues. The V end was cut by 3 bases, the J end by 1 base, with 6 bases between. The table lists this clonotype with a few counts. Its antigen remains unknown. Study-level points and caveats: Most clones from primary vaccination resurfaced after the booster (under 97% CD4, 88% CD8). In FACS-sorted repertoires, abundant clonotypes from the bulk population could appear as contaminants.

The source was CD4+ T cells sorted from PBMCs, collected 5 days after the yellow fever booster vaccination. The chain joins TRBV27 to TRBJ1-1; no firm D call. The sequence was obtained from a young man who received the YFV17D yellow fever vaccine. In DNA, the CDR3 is TGTGCCAGCAGTTTGTTCAGGAACACTGAAGCTTTCTTT. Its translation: CASSLFRNTEAFF.